This record covers a single TCR beta chain. This specimen comes from a study of blood T cell repertoires in COVID-19. Study processing details: Researchers report that nucleated cell counts were estimated from reference gene primer amplification. The repertoire was sequenced with immunoSEQ multiplex PCR; TCRdb's copy has only in-frame clones and lacks some. That table furnishes V, J and clone size, whereas the DNA furnished D and trimming. The repertoire has some 280,000 clones, around nine tenths of them found once; the top ten carry under 15%. The trim removed 1 base at V and 1 base at J, leaving 1 base unmatched. Germline loops: CDR1 SGHKS, CDR2 YYEKEE (reference sequence). The CDR3 runs to 15 residues.

The sample consisted of peripheral blood. The chain combines TRBV5-5 with TRBJ2-4, with TRBD1 identical over 8 bases. This sequence originates from a woman in her sixties or seventies with acute or convalescent COVID-19. Here the CDR3 reads CASSLSGGAKNIQYF. CDR3 DNA: TGTGCCAGCAGCTTGTCAGGGGGCGCCAAAAACATTCAGTACTTC.